Following are 18 T cell receptor beta chains from one sample sequenced in a study of identical twins. TCRdb ran MiXCR on the 5' RACE reads and lists one entry per CDR3 protein. Here the sample spans roughly 570,000 distinct CDR3 sequences, around 9.6% being singletons. These data also featured in a second study, about yellow fever vaccine responses in identical twins.

Input material: PBMCs. These receptor sequences come from a woman between 18 and 29 years old in good health.

This clonotype was observed many times. The rearrangement links TRBV29-1 to TRBJ2-7; 10 bases align to TRBD1. Per the germline V gene, CDR1 is SQVTM and CDR2 is ANQGSEA. CDR3 length: 13 amino acids. With 8 bases clipped from V and 3 bases from J, the junction kept 7 bases outside the gene matches. The CDR3 region is CSITGTGVYEQYF. The DNA of the CDR3 is TGCAGCATAACCGGGACAGGGGTCTACGAGCAGTACTTC.

In this sample, this clonotype turned up many times. This sequence joins TRBV7-9 and TRBJ2-3; 7 positions match TRBD2. Germline V gene sequence: CDR1 SEHNR, CDR2 FQNEAQ (reference sequence). J lost 6 bases, V lost 4 bases, and 7 bases had no gene match. The CDR3 length is 14 residues. The CDR3 sequence is CASSSGLVPDTQYF. The CDR3 bases are TGTGCCAGCAGCTCTGGACTAGTCCCCGATACGCAGTATTTT.

The sample holds many counts of this clonotype. This chain uses TRBV2 with TRBJ2-1; the match to TRBD2 covers 7 bases. CDR3 length: 14 amino acids. J gave up 0 bases and V 6 bases, and 2 bases lay outside the gene matches. The germline V gene has CDR1 SNHLY and CDR2 FYNNEI. The CDR3 DNA reads TGTGCCAGCAGGGGGGGGGACTCCTACAATGAGCAGTTCTTC. Translated, it gives CASRGGDSYNEQFF.

This clonotype appeared a few times. The chain is built from TRBV20-1 and TRBJ2-3; 8 bases match TRBD2. This CDR3 has 20 amino acids. The germline V gene encodes CDR1 DFQATT and CDR2 SNEGSKA (reference sequence). The ends lost 0 bases at V and 1 base at J; junction bases unmatched: 18. The CDR3 DNA reads TGCAGTGCTAGAGATCTAGGGGTAGCGGGATTGAAGTACGGCACAGATACGCAGTATTTT. Protein: CSARDLGVAGLKYGTDTQYF.

In its sample, this clonotype was seen a few times. V and J are TRBV5-1 and TRBJ2-7; the D gene could be TRBD1 or TRBD2 (5 bases each). The CDR3 extends over 16 amino acids. Germline V gene data show CDR1 as SGHRS and CDR2 as YFSETQ. The V end was cut by 1 base, the J end by 0 bases, with 14 bases between. CDR3 in amino acids: CASSLSPERGSYEQYF. The CDR3 DNA reads as TGCGCCAGCAGCTTGAGCCCGGAGAGGGGCTCCTACGAGCAGTACTTC.

There are many counts of this clonotype. J is TRBJ2-3 and V is TRBV20-1; TRBD1 matches 8 bases. The V gene end was trimmed by 5 bases and the J gene end by 5 bases; junction bases not matched to a gene: 21. Germline lookup yields CDR1 DFQATT and CDR2 SNEGSKA (reference sequence). The CDR3 has 18 amino acids. The CDR3 region has the DNA TGCAGTGCTGAACCCCAACTCATCGGGACAGGATTTCAAGATACGCAGTATTTT. Translated, it gives CSAEPQLIGTGFQDTQYF.

This clonotype was detected ten times or more. The chain combines TRBV29-1 with TRBJ2-1, with a weak D call TRBD1 (6 bases). The germline V and J ends were trimmed by 6 bases and 6 bases, with 12 bases remaining between them. In germline, CDR1 is SQVTM, CDR2 ANQGSEA. This CDR3 is built from 12 residues. This CDR3 reads CSVTTGPNEQFF. Written as DNA, the CDR3 is TGCAGCGTAACAACAGGGCCCAATGAGCAGTTCTTC.

In its sample, this clonotype was seen a few times. One end of the junction fails to match germline, which may point to a read error. The chain combines TRBV7-7 with TRBJ2-3; TRBD1 is a possible D gene (6 bases). The CDR3 contains 14 residues. Germline CDR1 is SSHAT and CDR2 is FNYEAQ (reference sequence). The CDR3 protein is CASSSKLLQGPQYF. For the CDR3, the DNA is TGTGCTAGCAGCTCCAAGCTCCTACAGGGACCGCAGTATTTT.

V usage is TRBV20-1 and J usage is TRBJ2-4, with D perhaps given as TRBD1 or TRBD2 (5 bases each). Trimming took 1 base from V and 11 from J, leaving 21 bases between them. The length of the CDR3 is 15 residues. CDR1 DFQATT and CDR2 SNEGSKA come from the germline V gene (reference sequence). The CDR3 coding sequence is TGCAGTGCTAGAGCCCCAACAGACAGCGTGGAGGTTCAGTACTTC. The encoded protein is CSARAPTDSVEVQYF.

This clonotype was seen more than once but under ten times. The chain couples TRBV10-3 to TRBJ2-1; no clear D gene. The CDR3 totals 15 residues. Trimming shortened V by 10 bases and J by 2 bases, and 18 bases separated the two germline ends. In germline, CDR1 is ENHRY, CDR2 SYGVKD. The CDR3 is CATQPIWATYNEQFF. CDR3 DNA sequence: TGTGCCACGCAACCGATTTGGGCCACCTACAATGAGCAGTTCTTC.

This clonotype was detected many times. The chain is built from TRBV5-6 and TRBJ2-7; 10 nucleotides line up with TRBD2. V shed 3 bases and J 7 bases; nucleotides not matched to a gene: 4. The CDR3 runs to 13 residues. Germline assignment: CDR1 SGHDT and CDR2 YYEEEE. This CDR3 is CASSSGLAWEQYF. CDR3 nucleotides: TGTGCCAGCAGCTCGGGACTAGCGTGGGAGCAGTACTTC. The full variable domain, completed using reference TRBV5-6 and TRBJ2-7, is DAGVTQSPTHLIKTRGQQVTLRCSPKSGHDTVSWYQQALGQGPQFIFQYYEEEERQRGNFPDRFSGHQFPNYSSELNVNALLLGDSALYLCASSSGLAWEQYFGPGTRLTVT.

The J gene is TRBJ2-7, the V gene TRBV6-1; the D gene is possibly TRBD1 (6 bases). CDR1 and CDR2 from the germline V gene are MNHNS and SASEGT. The V end was cut by 6 bases, the J end by 2 bases, with 14 bases between. This CDR3 has 14 residues. CDR3 residues: CASSNRDTAYEQYF. In DNA form, the CDR3 reads TGTGCCAGCAGCAACCGGGACACAGCCTACGAGCAGTACTTC.

The chain links TRBV7-2 to TRBJ2-3, with a tentative D call TRBD2 (6 bases). Germline V gives CDR1 SGHTA, CDR2 FQGNSA. V was cut by 5 bases and J by 1 base, with 16 bases left in between. The CDR3 covers 16 residues. CDR3 sequence (DNA): TGTGCCAGCAGCCCCCGTGCGGGGAGAGGCACAGATACGCAGTATTTT. This translates into CASSPRAGRGTDTQYF.

This clonotype was detected many times. This chain connects TRBV6-2 or TRBV6-3 to TRBJ1-1, with D perhaps TRBD1 (5 bases). V shed 9 bases and J shed 5 bases, with 10 bases lying between them. Germline V gives CDR1 MNHEY, CDR2 SVGEGT. The CDR3 length is 11 residues. CDR3 protein: CASGGMTEAFF. The CDR3 DNA reads as TGTGCCAGTGGGGGGATGACTGAAGCTTTCTTT.

This clonotype was observed a few times. This chain uses TRBV30 with TRBJ2-2, with a possible D match to TRBD1 (5 bases). The V and J ends lost 5 bases and 2 bases respectively, with 9 bases between them. Germline loops: CDR1 GTSNPN, CDR2 SVGIG (reference sequence). This CDR3 spans 13 amino acids. The CDR3 DNA is TGTGCCTGGGGAACAGGAAACACCGGGGAGCTGTTTTTT. Its protein product is CAWGTGNTGELFF.

J is TRBJ2-5 and V is TRBV5-4; D possibly uses TRBD1 or TRBD2 (5 bases each). V dropped 4 bases and J dropped 1 base, with 8 bases sitting between them. Germline V gives CDR1 SGHNT, CDR2 YYREEE (reference sequence). The CDR3 sequence is 13 residues long. The CDR3 DNA reads as TGTGCCAGCAGCCGGGACGTCCAAGAGACCCAGTACTTC. Protein sequence: CASSRDVQETQYF.

The table lists this clonotype with a few counts. The chain carries TRBV6-5 and TRBJ1-5; D is unresolved. From germline, CDR1 is MNHEY and CDR2 SVGAGI. The CDR3 spans 13 residues. V was cut by 4 bases and J by 7 bases, with 11 bases left in between. The CDR3 loop reads CASSLKMSQPQHF. The CDR3 nucleotides are TGTGCCAGCAGTTTAAAAATGAGCCAGCCCCAGCATTTT.

The chain links TRBV20-1 to TRBJ2-2, with 9 bases aligning to TRBD2. The CDR3 spans 17 residues. V shed 0 bases, J shed 3 bases, and the junction held 8 bases outside the gene matches. Per the germline V gene, CDR1 is DFQATT and CDR2 is SNEGSKA (reference sequence). CDR3 sequence: CSARDLTGTSHTGELFF. CDR3 coding DNA: TGCAGTGCTAGAGATCTGACGGGGACTAGCCACACCGGGGAGCTGTTTTTT.